This section outlines one T cell receptor (beta chain) sequence together with its context. Its antigen is unknown. This sample is drawn from a study of control samples from healthy donors and cancer patients (dated by TCRdb to 2018 to 2021). V sheds 4 bases and J sheds 4 bases, leaving 8 bases between their ends. From cysteine to phenylalanine, the CDR3 is 14 amino acids long. The only DNA kept is the CDR3, 42 bases in frame from the first base. The germline V gene (reference sequence) gives CDR1 as SEHNR and CDR2 as FQNEAQ. Libraries were constructed by the immunoSEQ multiplex PCR assay. The table was pulled from immuneACCESS by TCRdb, which kept in-frame rearrangements only. Such tables lose some clones; where checked, under half of the loss comes from unresolved V genes, and the rest has no known cause. This sample's listing comprises 150,000 to 200,000 clones. The ten most abundant clones make up approximately 2.2% of the sample.

This chain is built from TRBV7-9 and TRBJ1-6; the D gene cannot be named for sure. This receptor was identified in a woman under 40 in good health. Sequenced sample: blood. The DNA sequence follows: TGTGCCAGCAGCTCCGCAGGTTATAATTCACCCCTCCACTTT. It is translated as CASSSAGYNSPLHF.